These 14 T cell receptor beta chains were sequenced from one sample in a study of blood T cell repertoires in COVID-19. Assay used: immunoSEQ multiplex PCR; TCRdb lists only in-frame clones, some missing. The table includes about 6,400 clones, 91% detected once. The sequencing input was peripheral blood. All receptors come from a human donor in a cohort sampled during active COVID-19.

This clone was seen more than once but under ten times. V is TRBV4-1 and J is TRBJ1-3; tentatively, D is TRBD1 (5 bases). The CDR3 has 15 amino acids. The V end lost 1 base, the J end lost 4 bases, and 11 bases lay between the germline ends. From germline, CDR1 is MGHRA and CDR2 YSYEKL. The CDR3 nucleotides read TGCGCCAGCAGCCAAGTTGGGGCAACCGGAAACACCATATATTTT. This gives the protein CASSQVGATGNTIYF.

The chain employs TRBV15 and TRBJ1-1; D is undetermined. V was shortened by 3 bases and J by 2 bases, with 4 bases between the two germline ends. Germline V gene lookup returns CDR1 LNHNV and CDR2 YYDKDF (reference sequence). CDR3 length equals 12 residues. The CDR3 region has the DNA TGTGCCACCAGCAGTTCAAACACTGAAGCTTTCTTT. Translated: CATSSSNTEAFF.

The V and J genes are TRBV29-1 and TRBJ1-1, with TRBD1 matching over 7 bases. The CDR3 spans 13 residues. J was trimmed by 11 bases and V by 8 bases; bases with no gene match: 17. The germline CDR1 and CDR2 sequences are SQVTM and ANQGSEA. CDR3 sequence: CSSEKGTAEGAFF. CDR3 bases: TGCAGCTCCGAAAAGGGGACAGCCGAGGGGGCTTTCTTT.

V and J are TRBV5-4 and TRBJ2-3, with D possibly being TRBD2 (5 bases). Trimming took 0 bases from V and 1 from J, leaving 15 bases between them. Looked up from germline, CDR1 is SGHNT and CDR2 is YYREEE (reference sequence). The CDR3 has 17 residues. In DNA, the CDR3 is TGTGCCAGCAGCTTGGCAGGTAGCGCCCTCGGCACAGATACGCAGTATTTT. It translates to CASSLAGSALGTDTQYF.

The chain combines TRBV18 with TRBJ1-1; D is unresolved. The CDR3 totals 13 residues. In germline, CDR1 is KGHSH, CDR2 LQKENI. Trimming removed 1 base at V and 2 bases at J, with 5 bases between. This CDR3 is CASSPQRNTEAFF. CDR3 nucleotide sequence: TGTGCCAGCTCACCACAGAGAAACACTGAAGCTTTCTTT.

The V and J genes are TRBV19 and TRBJ2-7, with TRBD1 matching 7 bases. The length of the CDR3 is 16 residues. With 5 bases clipped from V and 2 bases from J, the junction kept 12 bases outside the gene matches. Germline V gives CDR1 LNHDA, CDR2 SQIVND (reference sequence). In DNA, the CDR3 is TGTGCCAGTAGTTTAGGGGGCCCCATCAATACCTACGAGCAGTACTTC. Protein product: CASSLGGPINTYEQYF.

This rearrangement joins TRBV7-8 to TRBJ2-7; D is perhaps TRBD1 (5 bases). The CDR3 has 16 residues. Trimming cost V 1 base and J 4 bases, with 17 bases left between them. Germline CDR1 is SGHVS and CDR2 is FQNEAQ. This CDR3 is CASSLVTGPVFYEQYF. CDR3 DNA sequence: TGTGCCAGCAGCTTAGTAACAGGCCCAGTTTTTTACGAGCAGTACTTC.

J is TRBJ2-3 and V is TRBV2; D might be TRBD1 (5 bases). CDR1 is SNHLY and CDR2 is FYNNEI in the germline V gene. This CDR3 comprises 15 residues. Between the trimmed V and J ends, which lost 3 bases and 2 bases, there was a span of 12 bases. The chain's CDR3 is CASSDFRQPTDTQYF. CDR3 in DNA: TGTGCCAGCAGTGACTTTCGACAGCCCACAGATACGCAGTATTTT.

This clone was picked up a small number of times. The V call is TRBV27, the J call TRBJ1-1; TRBD1 matches 7 bases. The CDR3 covers 12 residues. Germline lookup yields CDR1 MNHEY and CDR2 SMNVEV (reference sequence). The V segment lost 5 bases and the J segment 3 bases; nucleotides outside the gene matches: 0. CDR3 nucleotide sequence: TGTGCCAGCAGTCAGGGGGACACTGAAGCTTTCTTT. Encoded protein: CASSQGDTEAFF.

V gene TRBV5-6 combines with J gene TRBJ1-3; 7 nucleotides align to TRBD1. Germline CDR1 SGHDT, CDR2 YYEEEE. CDR3 length: 16 residues. The V and J ends lost 2 bases and 4 bases, in that order; junction bases with no gene match: 9. The CDR3 is CASSFRRQGKGNTIYF. CDR3 in DNA: TGTGCCAGCAGCTTCCGGCGACAGGGCAAAGGAAACACCATATATTTT.

The rearrangement joins TRBV6-2 or TRBV6-3 to TRBJ2-7; 8 bases are a match to TRBD1. With V trimmed by 5 bases and J by 5 bases, 11 bases remained unmatched. The CDR3 totals 15 residues. In germline, CDR1 is MNHEY, CDR2 SVGEGT. For the CDR3, the DNA is TGTGCCAGCAGTCACTGGGACAGGAGCCTGGACGAGCAGTACTTC. Translation: CASSHWDRSLDEQYF.

V usage is TRBV28 and J usage is TRBJ1-1; tentatively, D is TRBD1 (6 bases). The CDR3 is 15 amino acids. Germline V gene lookup returns CDR1 MDHEN and CDR2 SYDVKM. The V gene lost 5 bases and the J gene lost 4 bases, with 17 bases spanning the gap. The CDR3 DNA reads as TGTGCCAGCAGTAGACCCACGGACAGTGGCACTGAAGCTTTCTTT. Translating gives CASSRPTDSGTEAFF.

In nucleotides, the CDR3 is TGTGCCGGTGGCCAGCCGGGCTCTGGAAACACCATATATTTT. Translating it yields CAGGQPGSGNTIYF. The chain employs TRBV7-9 and TRBJ1-3; D uncertain. CDR1 is SEHNR, CDR2 FQNEAQ, per germline (reference sequence). Trimming stripped 11 bases from V and 0 bases from J, with 14 bases between. This CDR3 has 14 residues.

This rearrangement joins TRBV4-1 to TRBJ1-4; D ambiguous. The CDR3 runs to 14 residues. V was shortened by 2 bases and J by 8 bases, with 12 bases between the two germline ends. Germline lookup yields CDR1 MGHRA and CDR2 YSYEKL. CDR3 amino acids: CASSQLQATEKLFF. The CDR3, as DNA: TGCGCCAGCAGCCAACTCCAGGCAACCGAAAAACTGTTTTTT.